Below, 11 T cell receptor beta chains from the same sample are listed, as sequenced in a study of blood T cell repertoires in COVID-19. TCRdb's copy holds only in-frame clones and misses some; the assay was immunoSEQ multiplex PCR. Of 87,000 or so clones in the sample, approximately 85% were seen once. Sequencing was carried out using peripheral blood. The receptors derive from a woman older than 75 with COVID-19, enrolled during active disease.

The V gene is TRBV12-3 or TRBV12-4, the J gene TRBJ1-2; a weak D match, TRBD1 (5 bases). The CDR3 is 13 residues long. V lost 2 bases, J lost 5 bases, and 9 bases lay in between. The CDR3 nucleotides are TGTGCCAGCAGTTTATACACAGGTTATGGCTACACCTTC. Translation gives CASSLYTGYGYTF.

The rearrangement joins TRBV24-1 to TRBJ2-1; D perhaps matches TRBD2 (6 bases). This CDR3 contains 15 residues. The V gene lost 4 bases and the J gene lost 0 bases, with 9 bases spanning the gap. Germline CDR1 reads KGHDR; CDR2 reads SFDVKD. DNA of the CDR3: TGTGCCACCAGTGACCGGGGGAGCTCCTACAATGAGCAGTTCTTC. Amino acid sequence: CATSDRGSSYNEQFF.

V is TRBV19 and J is TRBJ1-2; a weak D match, TRBD1 (6 bases). There are 14 residues in the CDR3. Germline V gene lookup returns CDR1 LNHDA and CDR2 SQIVND (reference sequence). Deletions cut 5 bases from V and 8 bases from J, with 18 bases between. Here the CDR3 DNA reads TGTGCCAGTAGTCCAACAGGGAGCGTCGGAGGCTACACCTTC. Protein product: CASSPTGSVGGYTF.

This chain connects TRBV18 to TRBJ1-3; TRBD1 is a possible D gene (6 bases). The CDR3 is made up of 15 amino acids. CDR1 and CDR2 (germline): KGHSH, LQKENI. V lost 8 bases to trimming and J lost 0 bases, with 14 bases between them. CDR3 amino acids: CASQGLPHSGNTIYF. CDR3 in DNA: TGTGCCAGCCAGGGGCTCCCCCACTCTGGAAACACCATATATTTT.

This clone was seen just once. V and J are TRBV2 and TRBJ2-7, with D perhaps matching TRBD1 (6 bases). The CDR3 loop spans 14 amino acids. Deletions cut 3 bases from V and 3 bases from J, with 12 bases between. Germline V gives CDR1 SNHLY, CDR2 FYNNEI. The CDR3 DNA reads TGTGCCAGCAGTGAGAACAGGGCCCGCTACGAGCAGTACTTC. It encodes CASSENRARYEQYF.

This clone has just one count. The chain carries TRBV9 and TRBJ2-2; TRBD2 matches 12 bases. With 4 bases clipped from V and 4 bases from J, the junction kept 5 bases outside the gene matches. There are 16 residues in the CDR3. The germline gives CDR1 SGDLS, CDR2 YYNGEE. In nucleotides, the CDR3 is TGTGCCAGCAGCCCCCGACTAGCGGGAGCCACCGGGGAGCTGTTTTTT. It is translated as CASSPRLAGATGELFF.

The V gene is TRBV5-6, the J gene TRBJ2-7; D is undetermined. CDR1 SGHDT and CDR2 YYEEEE come from the germline V gene. V shed 1 base and J shed 0 bases, with 11 bases lying between them. The CDR3 covers 15 residues. CDR3 coding DNA: TGTGCCAGCAGCTTGTGGGCTTCGAGCTCCTACGAGCAGTACTTC. This codes for CASSLWASSSYEQYF. Combining the CDR3 with reference TRBV5-6 and TRBJ2-7 gives the whole variable domain DAGVTQSPTHLIKTRGQQVTLRCSPKSGHDTVSWYQQALGQGPQFIFQYYEEEERQRGNFPDRFSGHQFPNYSSELNVNALLLGDSALYLCASSLWASSSYEQYFGPGTRLTVT.

V gene TRBV5-1 combines with J gene TRBJ2-7; a weak D match, TRBD2 (6 bases). The CDR3 has 14 residues. Germline loops: CDR1 SGHRS, CDR2 YFSETQ. The V end was cut by 7 bases, the J end by 7 bases, with 21 bases between. The CDR3 bases are TGCGCCAGCGGGGGACGGGAGTCACCGGGGGAGCAGTACTTC. As protein: CASGGRESPGEQYF.

This chain joins TRBV19 and TRBJ1-5; D gene unclear. From germline, CDR1 is LNHDA and CDR2 SQIVND (reference sequence). The V and J ends lost 3 bases and 5 bases respectively, with 8 bases between them. This CDR3 is built from 13 residues. CDR3 region: CASSIRFDQPQHF. The CDR3 bases are TGTGCCAGTAGTATTCGTTTCGATCAGCCCCAGCATTTT.

The chain recombines TRBV30 with TRBJ1-2; D is perhaps TRBD1 (5 bases). CDR3 size: 14 residues. Germline CDR1 GTSNPN, CDR2 SVGIG (reference sequence). Trimming shortened V by 6 bases and J by 4 bases, and 18 bases separated the two germline ends. CDR3: CACRDSKILYGYTF. CDR3 bases: TGTGCCTGCCGGGACTCCAAAATCCTCTATGGCTACACCTTC.

This clone was picked up one time. The chain uses TRBV6-5 and TRBJ2-6; D gene ambiguous. Trimming removed 5 bases at V and 0 bases at J, with 8 bases between. The CDR3 extends over 15 amino acids. Germline V gene sequence: CDR1 MNHEY, CDR2 SVGAGI. CDR3 residues: CASSHEASGANVLTF. In nucleotides, the CDR3 is TGTGCCAGCAGTCATGAAGCCTCTGGGGCCAACGTCCTGACTTTC.